This passage covers 17 T cell receptor beta chains from one sample sequenced in a study of T cell repertoires in cytomegalovirus infection. These receptors have no known antigen. TCRdb analysed the reads with MiXCR anew, one entry per CDR3 protein. The sample consists of about half a million distinct CDR3 sequences, 33% of them appearing once. Sequencing used cultured PBMCs, obtained from culture after CMV antigen stimulation. These receptors all stem from a human donor in good health (CMV status not recorded). Some clones in this sample may be carry-over from other donors' samples.

This clonotype was detected ten times or more. In DNA, the CDR3 is TGTGCCAGCAGCCGTACTCCGACTAGCGGGATCCAAGAGACCCAGTACTTC. This codes for CASSRTPTSGIQETQYF. V usage is TRBV6-2 or TRBV6-3 and J usage is TRBJ2-5; 11 positions match TRBD2. Germline V gene sequence: CDR1 MNHEY, CDR2 SVGEGT. This CDR3 contains 17 residues. The V and J ends lost 6 bases and 1 base, in that order; junction bases with no gene match: 10.

The V and J genes are TRBV27 and TRBJ2-3; no reliable D call. The CDR3 contains 13 residues. Between the trimmed V and J ends, which lost 5 bases and 0 bases, there was a span of 6 bases. Germline V gives CDR1 MNHEY, CDR2 SMNVEV (reference sequence). Here the CDR3 reads CASSAESTDTQYF. The CDR3 bases are TGTGCCAGCAGTGCGGAAAGCACAGATACGCAGTATTTT.

V is TRBV7-3 and J is TRBJ1-6; 9 nucleotides line up with TRBD1. Germline values: CDR1 SGHTA, CDR2 FQGTGA. With 4 bases clipped from V and 7 bases from J, the junction kept 5 bases outside the gene matches. The CDR3 extends over 15 amino acids. The CDR3 sequence: CASSSGTGLNSPLHF. The CDR3 bases are TGTGCCAGCAGCTCCGGGACAGGGCTAAATTCACCCCTCCACTTT.

This clonotype occurred a few times. The chain uses TRBV20-1 and TRBJ2-6, with a weak D call TRBD1 (5 bases). This CDR3 has 16 residues. Between the trimmed V and J ends, which lost 2 bases and 0 bases, there was a span of 11 bases. Germline values: CDR1 DFQATT, CDR2 SNEGSKA (reference sequence). CDR3 in amino acids: CSARFDRDSGANVLTF. CDR3 nucleotide sequence: TGCAGTGCTAGATTCGACAGAGACTCTGGGGCCAACGTCCTGACTTTC.

CDR3 sequence: CASSQDGSSYNEQFF. Here the CDR3 DNA reads TGTGCCAGCAGCCAAGATGGGAGCTCCTACAATGAGCAGTTCTTC. The chain is built from TRBV4-2 and TRBJ2-1, with D possibly being TRBD2 (5 bases). The V and J ends lost 0 bases and 0 bases respectively, with 6 bases between them. There are 15 residues in the CDR3. Per the germline V gene, CDR1 is LGHNA and CDR2 is YNFKEQ.

The V and J genes are TRBV19 and TRBJ1-1; D is perhaps TRBD1 (6 bases). Germline V gene lookup returns CDR1 LNHDA and CDR2 SQIVND (reference sequence). The CDR3 is made up of 16 amino acids. Deletions cut 7 bases from V and 7 bases from J, with 25 bases between. The chain's CDR3 is CASTPRARGRRLEAFF. For the CDR3, the DNA is TGTGCCAGTACCCCACGGGCCAGGGGCCGCAGACTTGAAGCTTTCTTT.

V and J are TRBV7-2 and TRBJ2-7; D assignment may be TRBD1 or TRBD2 (6 bases each). The CDR3 consists of 14 residues. CDR1 and CDR2 (germline): SGHTA, FQGNSA. The V and J ends lost 4 bases and 3 bases respectively, with 13 bases between them. The CDR3 DNA reads TGTGCCAGCAGCTCCCTGGAGGGGGTCTACGAGCAGTACTTC. The encoded protein is CASSSLEGVYEQYF.

The chain carries TRBV7-2 and TRBJ1-1, with 8 bases aligning to TRBD1. The trim removed 4 bases at V and 6 bases at J, leaving 13 bases unmatched. Germline assignment: CDR1 SGHTA and CDR2 FQGNSA. This CDR3 is 16 amino acids long. The CDR3 region has the DNA TGTGCCAGCAGCTACGGGGGCAGGGGGCCGGGGTCTGAAGCTTTCTTT. Translating it yields CASSYGGRGPGSEAFF.

This sequence joins TRBV7-9 and TRBJ2-2; D remains ambiguous. The CDR3 contains 19 residues. Trimming took off 2 bases at V and 0 bases at J, with 19 bases between the two ends. The germline V gene has CDR1 SEHNR and CDR2 FQNEAQ (reference sequence). Written as DNA, the CDR3 is TGTGCCAGCAGCTTATCTTTGCGACAAAGAGGAGCGAACACCGGGGAGCTGTTTTTT. It encodes CASSLSLRQRGANTGELFF.

The chain employs TRBV5-1 and TRBJ1-2; D unclear. CDR3 length equals 17 residues. The ends were cut back, 2 bases at V and 0 bases at J, with 17 bases in the middle. Per germline, CDR1 SGHRS and CDR2 YFSETQ. CDR3 region: CASSLGRRPMTNYGYTF. In nucleotides, the CDR3 is TGCGCCAGCAGCTTAGGACGGAGGCCGATGACTAACTATGGCTACACCTTC.

This chain joins TRBV15 and TRBJ1-6; TRBD1 aligns across 8 bases. Trimming at V came to 4 bases and at J to 10 bases, leaving 6 bases not matched to a gene. The CDR3 is made up of 14 amino acids. In germline, CDR1 is LNHNV, CDR2 YYDKDF (reference sequence). The CDR3 loop is CATSMDRANSPLHF. CDR3 DNA sequence: TGTGCCACCAGCATGGACAGGGCGAACTCACCCCTCCACTTT.

The sample holds many counts of this clonotype. The chain recombines TRBV11-2 with TRBJ2-5, with TRBD1 matching over 10 bases. The CDR3 is made up of 15 amino acids. Losses at the gene ends were 1 base for V and 4 bases for J; bases not matched to a gene: 3. CDR1 SGHAT and CDR2 FQNNGV come from the germline V gene. The CDR3 is CASSLGDRGRETQYF. The CDR3 DNA is TGTGCCAGCAGCTTAGGGGACAGGGGCCGAGAGACCCAGTACTTC. The whole variable domain, remainder taken from reference TRBV11-2 and TRBJ2-5, is EAGVAQSPRYKIIEKRQSVAFWCNPISGHATLYWYQQILGQGPKLLIQFQNNGVVDDSQLPKDRFSAERLKGVDSTLKIQPAKLEDSAVYLCASSLGDRGRETQYFGPGTRLLVL.

The rearrangement joins TRBV12-3 or TRBV12-4 to TRBJ2-5, with D maybe TRBD1 (6 bases). V was shortened by 6 bases and J by 0 bases, with 8 bases between the two germline ends. The CDR3 covers 13 residues. The DNA for the CDR3 is TGTGCCAGCAGAAGACAGGACCAAGAGACCCAGTACTTC. Protein: CASRRQDQETQYF.

Remarks on this clonotype: An end of the junction does not agree with germline; a read error may underlie this. This rearrangement joins TRBV15 to TRBJ2-5; TRBD1 or TRBD2 may be the D gene (5 bases each). The CDR3 spans 16 residues. Per the germline V gene, CDR1 is LNHNV and CDR2 is YYDKDF (reference sequence). CDR3: CATSGERGLRQETQYF. The CDR3 coding sequence is TGTGCCACCAGCGGAGAACGGGGCCTCCGTCAAGAGACCCAGTACTTC.

The chain couples TRBV20-1 to TRBJ1-5; 7 bases match TRBD1. This CDR3 contains 15 residues. J gave up 0 bases and V 4 bases, and 6 bases lay outside the gene matches. Germline lookup yields CDR1 DFQATT and CDR2 SNEGSKA (reference sequence). The CDR3 spells CSATVGQYSNQPQHF. CDR3 DNA sequence: TGCAGTGCTACAGTGGGACAGTATAGCAATCAGCCCCAGCATTTT.

The J gene is TRBJ1-2, the V gene TRBV12-5; TRBD1 matches 11 bases. This CDR3 spans 13 amino acids. Germline CDR1 LGHNT, CDR2 FRNRAP. J gave up 9 bases and V 6 bases, and 6 bases lay outside the gene matches. The CDR3, as DNA: TGTGCTAGTGGCTCGGGACAGGGGGGAAGCTACACCTTC. Amino acids: CASGSGQGGSYTF.

This clonotype was observed a handful of times. The rearrangement uses TRBV7-9 and TRBJ2-7, with TRBD1 matching over 12 bases. V was clipped by 7 bases and J by 7 bases; unmatched bases: 8. Germline V lookup: CDR1 SEHNR, CDR2 FQNEAQ (reference sequence). This CDR3 spans 14 amino acids. DNA of the CDR3: TGTGCCAGCAAACCGGGACAGGGGGCGCGGGAGCAGTACTTC. Translated, it gives CASKPGQGAREQYF.